The subject of this entry is one T cell receptor (beta chain). Its antigen is currently unknown. The data belong to a study of cytomegalovirus exposure and HLA in healthy donors. Study-level background: The approximately 110 validation repertoires used a platform that matched the one used for the roughly 700 first-cohort repertoires, as a later analysis reported.

Germline-derived CDR1 and CDR2 are SGHNT and YENEEA. The CDR3 has 16 amino acids. V shed 2 bases and J shed 4 bases, with 15 bases lying between them. Here immunoSEQ multiplex PCR was the method, and the copy in TCRdb shows in-frame clones only, minus some. Here the sample spans 150,000 to 200,000 clones, 75% to 90% being singletons. Notes on the study in general: The authors enumerated 150 to 200 TCR beta chains as linked to cytomegalovirus.

The sequence was obtained from a man between 18 and 35 years old in good health and CMV-seropositive. This chain joins TRBV11-3 and TRBJ2-1; weak D call: TRBD2 (6 bases). Sequencing used PBMCs. CDR3 sequence (DNA): TGTGCCAGCAGCTTAAGTCCGGGAGTAGGTTACAATGAGCAGTTCTTC. It translates to CASSLSPGVGYNEQFF. Together with reference TRBV11-3 and TRBJ2-1, the CDR3 gives the full variable domain: EAGVVQSPRYKIIEKKQPVAFWCNPISGHNTLYWYLQNLGQGPELLIRYENEEAVDDSQLPKDRFSAERLKGVDSTLKIQPAELGDSAVYLCASSLSPGVGYNEQFFGPGTRLTVL.